The 4 T cell receptor beta chains listed next were all sequenced from one sample in a study of T-cell reconstitution after alpha-beta-depleted transplantation in children. TCRbeta library construction was performed incorporating unique molecular identifiers. MiXCR was run by TCRdb on the PCR reads, yielding one entry per CDR3 protein. In the table there are 200,000 to 250,000 distinct CDR3 sequences, approximately 12% of which are singletons. Sequenced material: PBMCs from the stem cell graft donor, taken from the stem cell graft. Receptor source: a human donor who donated a stem cell graft to a child with acute lymphoblastic leukemia.

This clonotype appeared many times. V gene TRBV5-1 combines with J gene TRBJ1-5, with D hard to call. V was clipped by 4 bases and J by 2 bases, with 10 bases between them. Germline CDR1 and CDR2: SGHRS and YFSETQ. The CDR3 length is 14 residues. The chain's CDR3 is CASSRDEGNQPQHF. The CDR3 region has the DNA TGCGCCAGCAGCCGAGACGAGGGCAATCAGCCCCAGCATTTT.

This clonotype was seen a few times. The rearrangement uses TRBV20-1 and TRBJ2-7; TRBD2 matches at 10 bases. After removal of 6 bases from V and 5 bases from J, the junction contained 7 bases not matched to a gene. CDR3 length equals 13 residues. Germline V gene sequence: CDR1 DFQATT, CDR2 SNEGSKA (reference sequence). In DNA, the CDR3 is TGCAGTGCAAACCCTAGCGGGAGCAACGAGCAGTACTTC. Translating it yields CSANPSGSNEQYF.

The sample holds many counts of this clonotype. The chain joins TRBV9 to TRBJ2-3, with 7 bases that match TRBD1. J lost 6 bases, V lost 4 bases, and 11 bases had no gene match. This CDR3 has 15 amino acids. The V gene's germline CDR1 is SGDLS and CDR2 YYNGEE. DNA of the CDR3: TGTGCCAGCAGCCTGCGACAGGGAGATTCGGATACGCAGTATTTT. It encodes CASSLRQGDSDTQYF.

This clonotype has at least ten counts. The V gene is TRBV20-1, the J gene TRBJ2-7; no reliable D call. Germline CDR1 is DFQATT and CDR2 is SNEGSKA (reference sequence). This CDR3 has 14 amino acids. V was shortened by 1 base and J by 1 base, with 11 bases between the two germline ends. CDR3 loop: CSARGRTGSYEQYF. In DNA, the CDR3 is TGCAGTGCTAGAGGCCGTACGGGTTCCTACGAGCAGTACTTC.